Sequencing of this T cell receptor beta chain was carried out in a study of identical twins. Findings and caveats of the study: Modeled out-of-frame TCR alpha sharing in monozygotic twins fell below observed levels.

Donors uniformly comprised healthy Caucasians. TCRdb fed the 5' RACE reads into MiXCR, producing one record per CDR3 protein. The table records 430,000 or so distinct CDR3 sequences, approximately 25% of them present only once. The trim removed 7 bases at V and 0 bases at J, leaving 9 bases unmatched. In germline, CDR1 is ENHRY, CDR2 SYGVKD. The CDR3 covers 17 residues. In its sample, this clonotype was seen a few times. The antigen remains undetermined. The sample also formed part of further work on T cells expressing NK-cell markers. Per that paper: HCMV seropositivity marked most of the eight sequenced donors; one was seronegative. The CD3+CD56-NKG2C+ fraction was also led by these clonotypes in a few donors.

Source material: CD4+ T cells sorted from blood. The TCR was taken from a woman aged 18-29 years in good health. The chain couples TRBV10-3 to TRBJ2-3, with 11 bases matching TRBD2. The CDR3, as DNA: TGTGCCATCAAGCCTAGCGGGAGGACCTCTAGCACAGATACGCAGTATTTT. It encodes CAIKPSGRTSSTDTQYF.